A single sample gave rise to the 8 T cell receptor beta chains below, sequenced in a study of blood T cell repertoires in COVID-19. Data came from immunoSEQ multiplex PCR; TCRdb stores just in-frame clones and leaves some out. The sample carries roughly 100,000 clones, approximately 89% recorded once. Sequencing was performed on peripheral blood. The receptors originated from a human donor in a cohort sampled during active COVID-19.

In this sample, this clone turned up a few times. CDR3 region: CASSFSGNTIYF. CDR3 bases: TGTGCCAGCTCCTTCTCTGGAAACACCATATATTTT. V and J are TRBV25-1 and TRBJ1-3, with unresolved D. CDR1 is MGHDK, CDR2 SYGVNS, per germline. This CDR3 is 12 amino acids long. Between the trimmed V and J ends, which lost 8 bases and 0 bases, there was a span of 5 bases.

J is TRBJ2-7 and V is TRBV7-8; 8 bases fit TRBD1. Germline loops: CDR1 SGHVS, CDR2 FQNEAQ. CDR3 size: 17 residues. Trimming cost V 1 base and J 0 bases; bases outside gene matches: 8. CDR3 sequence reads: CASSLGSAGGGSYEQYF. The CDR3 coding sequence is TGTGCCAGCAGCTTAGGGTCGGCAGGGGGCGGCTCCTACGAGCAGTACTTC.

This sequence joins TRBV19 and TRBJ1-1, with TRBD1 as a possible D gene (5 bases). The CDR3 contains 14 residues. The V gene lost 5 bases and the J gene lost 0 bases, with 10 bases spanning the gap. Germline loops: CDR1 LNHDA, CDR2 SQIVND (reference sequence). DNA for the CDR3: TGTGCCAGTAGTGGAAGGGGATTGAACACTGAAGCTTTCTTT. Protein product: CASSGRGLNTEAFF.

The rearrangement links TRBV29-1 to TRBJ1-1; D might be TRBD1 (5 bases). V lost 8 bases and J lost 8, with 15 bases in between. Germline V gives CDR1 SQVTM, CDR2 ANQGSEA. The CDR3 is 11 amino acids. The CDR3 loop is CSQATGPEAFF. The CDR3 nucleotides read TGCAGCCAAGCAACAGGCCCCGAAGCTTTCTTT. Together with reference TRBV29-1 and TRBJ1-1, the CDR3 gives the full variable domain: SAVISQKPSRDICQRGTSLTIQCQVDSQVTMMFWYRQQPGQSLTLIATANQGSEATYESGFVIDKFPISRPNLTFSTLTVSNMSPEDSSIYLCSQATGPEAFFGQGTRLTVV.

The V and J genes are TRBV30 and TRBJ1-2; tentative D call: TRBD1 (5 bases). CDR3 length equals 14 residues. The germline gives CDR1 GTSNPN, CDR2 SVGIG (reference sequence). V lost 2 bases to trimming and J lost 8 bases, with 18 bases between them. The CDR3 DNA reads TGTGCCTGGAGTACGGGACGGGGACTTGGCGGCTACACCTTC. Residues: CAWSTGRGLGGYTF. Together with reference TRBV30 and TRBJ1-2, the CDR3 gives the full variable domain: SQTIHQWPATLVQPVGSPLSLECTVEGTSNPNLYWYRQAAGRGLQLLFYSVGIGQISSEVPQNLSASRPQDRQFILSSKKLLLSDSGFYLCAWSTGRGLGGYTFGSGTRLTVV.

This clone was counted a single time. V is TRBV28 and J is TRBJ2-5; D perhaps matches TRBD2 (6 bases). CDR1 and CDR2 (germline): MDHEN, SYDVKM. Trimming left V 6 bases short and J 3 bases short, with 11 bases between. CDR3 length: 13 amino acids. The DNA for the CDR3 is TGTGCCAGCAGCTCCGGGGGAGAAGAGACCCAGTACTTC. This sequence encodes CASSSGGEETQYF.

The rearrangement joins TRBV7-2 to TRBJ2-7; D possibly corresponds to TRBD2 (5 bases). The CDR3 consists of 14 residues. Germline lookup yields CDR1 SGHTA and CDR2 FQGNSA. V lost 6 bases and J lost 0, with 12 bases in between. CDR3 sequence: CASRRRGSSYEQYF. CDR3 DNA: TGTGCCAGCAGGAGGAGAGGGAGCTCCTACGAGCAGTACTTC.

This clone has only one observation. This sequence joins TRBV18 and TRBJ1-5; tentative D call: TRBD1 (5 bases). Germline CDR1 reads KGHSH; CDR2 reads LQKENI. Trimming removed 0 bases at V and 0 bases at J, with 9 bases between. CDR3 size: 16 residues. The CDR3 DNA reads as TGTGCCAGCTCACCACCTGGACATTATAGCAATCAGCCCCAGCATTTT. Encoded protein: CASSPPGHYSNQPQHF.